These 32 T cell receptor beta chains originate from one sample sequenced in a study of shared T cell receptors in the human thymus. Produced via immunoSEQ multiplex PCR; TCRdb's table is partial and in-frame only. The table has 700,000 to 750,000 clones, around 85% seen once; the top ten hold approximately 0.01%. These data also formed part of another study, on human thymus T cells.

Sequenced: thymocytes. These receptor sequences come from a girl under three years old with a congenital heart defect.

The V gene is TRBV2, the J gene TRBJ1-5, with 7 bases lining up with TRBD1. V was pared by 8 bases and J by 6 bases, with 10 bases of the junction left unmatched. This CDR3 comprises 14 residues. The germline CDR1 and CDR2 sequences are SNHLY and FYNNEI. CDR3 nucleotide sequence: TGTGCCAGCGGAGAAGACAGGGAAGGTCAGCCCCAGCATTTT. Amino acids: CASGEDREGQPQHF.

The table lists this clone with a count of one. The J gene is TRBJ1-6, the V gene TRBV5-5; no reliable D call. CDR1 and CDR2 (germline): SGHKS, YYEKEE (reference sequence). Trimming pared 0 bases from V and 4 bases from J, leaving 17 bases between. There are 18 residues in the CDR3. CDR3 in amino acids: CASSLGSIKRGYNSPLHF. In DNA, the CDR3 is TGTGCCAGCAGCTTGGGGTCTATAAAGCGTGGGTATAATTCACCCCTCCACTTT.

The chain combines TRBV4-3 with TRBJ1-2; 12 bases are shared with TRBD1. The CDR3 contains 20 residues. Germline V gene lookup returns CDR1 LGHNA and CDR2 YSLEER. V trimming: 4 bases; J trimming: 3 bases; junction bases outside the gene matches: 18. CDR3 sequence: CASSPAFRPGQGASDYGYTF. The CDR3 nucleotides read TGCGCCAGCAGCCCCGCTTTCCGACCGGGACAGGGGGCTTCGGACTATGGCTACACCTTC.

CDR3 in DNA: TGTGCCAGCAGCTTAGTCGCGGTCCGGACACGTGGAAACACCATATATTTT. This encodes CASSLVAVRTRGNTIYF. This rearrangement joins TRBV7-2 to TRBJ1-3; D might be TRBD1 (5 bases). V lost 1 base, J lost 3 bases, and 16 bases lay in between. This CDR3 region has 17 residues. Looked up from germline, CDR1 is SGHTA and CDR2 is FQGNSA. Variable domain in full (rest from reference TRBV7-2 and TRBJ1-3): GAGVSQSPSNKVTEKGKDVELRCDPISGHTALYWYRQSLGQGLEFLIYFQGNSAPDKSGLPSDRFSAERTGGSVSTLTIQRTQQEDSAVYLCASSLVAVRTRGNTIYFGEGSWLTVV.

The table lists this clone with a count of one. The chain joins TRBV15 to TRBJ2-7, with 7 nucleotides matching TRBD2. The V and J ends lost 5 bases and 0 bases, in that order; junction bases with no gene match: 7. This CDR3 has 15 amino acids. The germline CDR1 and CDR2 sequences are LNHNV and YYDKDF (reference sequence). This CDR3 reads CATSPRGENSYEQYF. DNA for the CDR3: TGTGCCACCAGCCCCCGGGGGGAAAACTCCTACGAGCAGTACTTC.

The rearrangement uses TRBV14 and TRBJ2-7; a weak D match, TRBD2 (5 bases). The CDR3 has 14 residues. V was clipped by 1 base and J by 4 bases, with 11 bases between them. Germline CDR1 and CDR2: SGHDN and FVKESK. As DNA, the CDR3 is TGTGCCAGCAGCCAAGTCCGGGGAAGGTACGAGCAGTACTTC. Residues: CASSQVRGRYEQYF.

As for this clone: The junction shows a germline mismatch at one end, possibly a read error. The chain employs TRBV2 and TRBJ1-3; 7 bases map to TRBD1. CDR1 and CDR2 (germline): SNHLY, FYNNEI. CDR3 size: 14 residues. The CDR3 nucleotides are TGTGCCAGCATGGGACAGATCTCTGGAAACATCATATATTTT. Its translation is CASMGQISGNIIYF.

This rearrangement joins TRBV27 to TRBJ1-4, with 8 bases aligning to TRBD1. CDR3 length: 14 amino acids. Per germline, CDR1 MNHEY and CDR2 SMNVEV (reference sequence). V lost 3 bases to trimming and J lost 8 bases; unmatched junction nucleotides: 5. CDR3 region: CASSLTGTGEKLFF. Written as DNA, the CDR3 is TGTGCCAGCAGTTTGACCGGGACAGGCGAAAAACTGTTTTTT.

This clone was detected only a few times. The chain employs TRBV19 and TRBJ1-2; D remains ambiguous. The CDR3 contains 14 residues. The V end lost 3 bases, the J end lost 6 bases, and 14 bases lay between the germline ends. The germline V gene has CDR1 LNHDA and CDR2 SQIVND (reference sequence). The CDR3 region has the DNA TGTGCCAGTAGTATTCATCGGACTAGGGATGGCTACACCTTC. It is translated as CASSIHRTRDGYTF.

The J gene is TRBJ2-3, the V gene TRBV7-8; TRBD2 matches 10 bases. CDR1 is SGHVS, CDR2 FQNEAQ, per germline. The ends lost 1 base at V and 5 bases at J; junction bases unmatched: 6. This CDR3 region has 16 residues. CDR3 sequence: CASSLGSGGALDTQYF. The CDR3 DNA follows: TGTGCCAGCAGCTTAGGAAGCGGGGGGGCCTTAGATACGCAGTATTTT. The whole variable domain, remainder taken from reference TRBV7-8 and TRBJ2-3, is GAGVSQSPRYKVAKRGQDVALRCDPISGHVSLFWYQQALGQGPEFLTYFQNEAQLDKSGLPSDRFFAERPEGSVSTLKIQRTQQEDSAVYLCASSLGSGGALDTQYFGPGTRLTVL.

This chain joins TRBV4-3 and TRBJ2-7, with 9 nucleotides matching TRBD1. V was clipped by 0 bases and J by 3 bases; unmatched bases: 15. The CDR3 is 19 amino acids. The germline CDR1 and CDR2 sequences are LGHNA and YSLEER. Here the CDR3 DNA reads TGCGCCAGCAGCCAAGATAAGTACCCCACCGGGACAGGGCTCTACGAGCAGTACTTC. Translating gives CASSQDKYPTGTGLYEQYF.

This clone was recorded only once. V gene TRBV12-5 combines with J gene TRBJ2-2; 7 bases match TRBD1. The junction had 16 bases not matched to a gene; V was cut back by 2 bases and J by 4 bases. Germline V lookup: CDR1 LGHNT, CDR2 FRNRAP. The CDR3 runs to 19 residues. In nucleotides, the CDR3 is TGTGCTAGTGGTTTGCCGCCTAGGAGACAGGGCAAATCCACCGGGGAGCTGTTTTTT. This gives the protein CASGLPPRRQGKSTGELFF.

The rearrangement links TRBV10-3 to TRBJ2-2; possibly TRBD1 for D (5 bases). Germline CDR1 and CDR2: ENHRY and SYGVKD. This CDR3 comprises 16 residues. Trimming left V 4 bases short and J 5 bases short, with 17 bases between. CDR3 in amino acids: CAISASARAGTGELFF. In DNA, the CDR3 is TGTGCCATCAGTGCCTCCGCCCGGGCAGGGACCGGGGAGCTGTTTTTT.

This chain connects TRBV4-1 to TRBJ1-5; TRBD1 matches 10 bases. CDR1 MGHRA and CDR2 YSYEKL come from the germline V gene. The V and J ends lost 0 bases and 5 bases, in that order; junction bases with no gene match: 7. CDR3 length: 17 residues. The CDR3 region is CASSQDLKDRGDQPQHF. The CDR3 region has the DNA TGCGCCAGCAGCCAAGACCTTAAGGACAGGGGGGATCAGCCCCAGCATTTT.

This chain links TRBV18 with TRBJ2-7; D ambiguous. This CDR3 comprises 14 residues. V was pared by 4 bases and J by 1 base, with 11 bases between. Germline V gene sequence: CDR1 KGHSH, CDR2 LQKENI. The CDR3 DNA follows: TGTGCCAGCTCACGAACAGCCAGATCCTACGAGCAGTACTTC. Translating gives CASSRTARSYEQYF.

CDR3 protein: CAIPGPPGTEAFF. The CDR3 DNA follows: TGTGCCATCCCCGGTCCACCGGGCACTGAAGCTTTCTTT. The chain joins TRBV19 to TRBJ1-1; D is unresolved. The CDR3 loop spans 13 amino acids. V lost 10 bases to trimming and J lost 4 bases, with 16 bases between them. Germline V gene data show CDR1 as LNHDA and CDR2 as SQIVND (reference sequence).

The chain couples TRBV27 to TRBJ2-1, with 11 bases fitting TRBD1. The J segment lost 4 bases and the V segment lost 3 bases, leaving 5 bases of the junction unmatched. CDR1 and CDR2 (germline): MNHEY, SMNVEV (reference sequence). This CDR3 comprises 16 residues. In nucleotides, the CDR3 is TGTGCCAGCAGTTTGGGACAGGGGGTAGGATACAATGAGCAGTTCTTC. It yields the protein CASSLGQGVGYNEQFF.

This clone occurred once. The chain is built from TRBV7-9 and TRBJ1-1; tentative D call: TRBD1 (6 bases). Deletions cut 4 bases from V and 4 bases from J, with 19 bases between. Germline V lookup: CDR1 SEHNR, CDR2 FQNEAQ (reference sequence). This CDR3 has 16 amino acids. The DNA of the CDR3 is TGTGCCAGCAGCTGGGGGCAGGATGAGGAAGGCACTGAAGCTTTCTTT. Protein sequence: CASSWGQDEEGTEAFF.

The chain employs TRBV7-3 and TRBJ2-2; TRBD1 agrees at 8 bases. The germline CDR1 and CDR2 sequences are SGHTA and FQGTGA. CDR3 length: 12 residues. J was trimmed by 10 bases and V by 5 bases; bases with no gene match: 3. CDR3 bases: TGTGCCAGCAGCAGACAGGGGAAGGAGCTGTTTTTT. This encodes CASSRQGKELFF.

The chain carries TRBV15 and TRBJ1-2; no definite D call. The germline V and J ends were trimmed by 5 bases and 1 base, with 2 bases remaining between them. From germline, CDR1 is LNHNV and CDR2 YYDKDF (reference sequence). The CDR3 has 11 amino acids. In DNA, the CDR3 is TGTGCCACCAGCTATAACTATGGCTACACCTTC. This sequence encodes CATSYNYGYTF.

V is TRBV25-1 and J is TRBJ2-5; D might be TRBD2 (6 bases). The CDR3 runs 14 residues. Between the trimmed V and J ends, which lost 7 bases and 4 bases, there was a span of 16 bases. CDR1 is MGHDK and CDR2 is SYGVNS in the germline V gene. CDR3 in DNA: TGTGCCAGCAAAGGGGCGGGGCCCCCAGAGACCCAGTACTTC. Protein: CASKGAGPPETQYF.

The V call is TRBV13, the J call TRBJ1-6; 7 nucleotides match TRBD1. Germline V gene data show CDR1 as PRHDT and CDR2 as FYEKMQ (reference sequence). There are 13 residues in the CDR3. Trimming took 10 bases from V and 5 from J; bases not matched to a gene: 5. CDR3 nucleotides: TGTGCCACGACAGGGCAGCATAATTCACCCCTCCACTTT. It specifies CATTGQHNSPLHF.

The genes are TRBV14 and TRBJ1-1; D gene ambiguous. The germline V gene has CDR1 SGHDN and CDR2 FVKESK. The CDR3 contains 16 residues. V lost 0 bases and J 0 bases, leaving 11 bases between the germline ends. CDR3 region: CASSQDMTRLNTEAFF. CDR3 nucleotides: TGTGCCAGCAGCCAAGATATGACAAGACTGAACACTGAAGCTTTCTTT.

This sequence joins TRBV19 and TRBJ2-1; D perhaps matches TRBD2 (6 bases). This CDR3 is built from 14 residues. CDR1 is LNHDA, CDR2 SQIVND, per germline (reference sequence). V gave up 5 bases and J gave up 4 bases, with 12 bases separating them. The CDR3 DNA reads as TGTGCCAGTAGTGTCCAGCGGGTATACAATGAGCAGTTCTTC. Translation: CASSVQRVYNEQFF.

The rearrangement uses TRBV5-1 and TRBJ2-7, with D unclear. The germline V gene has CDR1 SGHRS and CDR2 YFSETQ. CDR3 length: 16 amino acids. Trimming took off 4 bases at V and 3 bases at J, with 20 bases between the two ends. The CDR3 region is CASSPSTGQADYEQYF. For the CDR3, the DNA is TGCGCCAGCAGCCCAAGTACTGGTCAGGCAGACTACGAGCAGTACTTC.

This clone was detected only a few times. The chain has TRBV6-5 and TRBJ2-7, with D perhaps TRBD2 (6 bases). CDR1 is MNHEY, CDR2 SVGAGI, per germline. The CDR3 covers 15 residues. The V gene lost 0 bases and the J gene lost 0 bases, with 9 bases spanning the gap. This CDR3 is CASSYSAGNSYEQYF. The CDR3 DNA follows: TGTGCCAGCAGTTACTCGGCGGGGAACTCCTACGAGCAGTACTTC.

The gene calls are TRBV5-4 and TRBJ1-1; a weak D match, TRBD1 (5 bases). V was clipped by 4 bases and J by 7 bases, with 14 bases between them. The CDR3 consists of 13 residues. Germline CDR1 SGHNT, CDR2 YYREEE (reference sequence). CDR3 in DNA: TGTGCCAGCAGCCCCGGGGGGATGGGTGAAGCTTTCTTT. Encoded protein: CASSPGGMGEAFF.

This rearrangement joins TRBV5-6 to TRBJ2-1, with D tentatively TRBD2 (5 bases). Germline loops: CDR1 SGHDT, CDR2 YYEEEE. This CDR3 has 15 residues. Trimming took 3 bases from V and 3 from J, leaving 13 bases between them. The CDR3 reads CASSYAGPLYNEQFF. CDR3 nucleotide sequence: TGTGCCAGCAGCTACGCGGGCCCCCTCTACAATGAGCAGTTCTTC.

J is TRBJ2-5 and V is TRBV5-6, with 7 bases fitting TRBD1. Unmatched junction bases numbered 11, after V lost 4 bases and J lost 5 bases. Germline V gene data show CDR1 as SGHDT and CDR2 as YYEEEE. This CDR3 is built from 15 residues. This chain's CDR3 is CASSPEQGSRETQYF. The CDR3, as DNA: TGTGCCAGCAGCCCGGAACAGGGGTCGCGGGAGACCCAGTACTTC.

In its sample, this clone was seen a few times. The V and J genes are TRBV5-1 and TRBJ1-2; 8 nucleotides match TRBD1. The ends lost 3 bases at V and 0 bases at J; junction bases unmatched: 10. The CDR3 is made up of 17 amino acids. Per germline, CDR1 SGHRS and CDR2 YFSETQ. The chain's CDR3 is CASSWGVRGLANYGYTF. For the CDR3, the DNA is TGCGCCAGCAGCTGGGGGGTCAGGGGGCTGGCTAACTATGGCTACACCTTC. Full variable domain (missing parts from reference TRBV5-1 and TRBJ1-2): KAGVTQTPRYLIKTRGQQVTLSCSPISGHRSVSWYQQTPGQGLQFLFEYFSETQRNKGNFPGRFSGRQFSNSRSEMNVSTLELGDSALYLCASSWGVRGLANYGYTFGSGTRLTVV.

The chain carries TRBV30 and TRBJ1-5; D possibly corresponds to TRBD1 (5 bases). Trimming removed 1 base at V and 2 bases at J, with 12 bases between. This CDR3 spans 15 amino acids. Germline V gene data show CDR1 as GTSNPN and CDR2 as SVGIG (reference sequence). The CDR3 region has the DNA TGTGCCTGGAGTGGGGGCAAGGTGGGCAATCAGCCCCAGCATTTT. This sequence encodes CAWSGGKVGNQPQHF.

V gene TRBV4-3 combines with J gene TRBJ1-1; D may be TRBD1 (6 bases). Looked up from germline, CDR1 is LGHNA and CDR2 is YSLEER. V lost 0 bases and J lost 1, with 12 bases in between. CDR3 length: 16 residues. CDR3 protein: CASSQDTTGSNTEAFF. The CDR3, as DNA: TGCGCCAGCAGCCAAGATACAACAGGGTCGAACACTGAAGCTTTCTTT.